This TCR beta chain came from a study of blood T cell repertoires in COVID-19. Whole-study context: T cells, B-cell-depleted T cells, or PBMCs supplied cDNA or gDNA.

Germline V gives CDR1 DFQATT, CDR2 SNEGSKA (reference sequence). The CDR3 spans 18 residues. V lost 3 bases and J lost 2; bases outside the gene matches: 17. Libraries were prepared by immunoSEQ multiplex PCR; TCRdb keeps only in-frame clonotypes and omits some of them. The table has about 190,000 clones, approximately 90% seen once. The specimen sequenced was peripheral blood. The source is a woman between 40 and 55 years old who had recovered from COVID-19. This rearrangement joins TRBV20-1 to TRBJ2-5; the match to TRBD1 covers 8 bases. The CDR3 sequence: CSASSWGTGMEVQETQYF. DNA of the CDR3: TGCAGTGCTAGTTCTTGGGGGACAGGCATGGAGGTGCAAGAGACCCAGTACTTC.